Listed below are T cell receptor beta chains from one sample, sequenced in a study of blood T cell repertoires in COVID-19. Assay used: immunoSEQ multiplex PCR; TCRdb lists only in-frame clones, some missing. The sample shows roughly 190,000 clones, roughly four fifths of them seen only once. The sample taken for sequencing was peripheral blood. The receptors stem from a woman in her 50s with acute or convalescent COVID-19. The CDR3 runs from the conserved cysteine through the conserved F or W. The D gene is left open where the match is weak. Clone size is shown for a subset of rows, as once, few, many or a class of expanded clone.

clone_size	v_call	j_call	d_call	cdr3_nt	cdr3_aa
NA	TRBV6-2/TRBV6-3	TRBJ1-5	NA	TGTGCCAGCCGTTCTCTCCAGGATTATAGCAATCAGCCCCAGCATTTT	CASRSLQDYSNQPQHF
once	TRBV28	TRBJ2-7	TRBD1	TGTGCCAGCAGTTCTCCAAGGGGGCTATCCTACGAGCAGTACTTC	CASSSPRGLSYEQYF
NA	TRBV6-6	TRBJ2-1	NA	TGTGCCAGCAGTGACAGAATAAGCTCCTACAATGAGCAGTTCTTC	CASSDRISSYNEQFF
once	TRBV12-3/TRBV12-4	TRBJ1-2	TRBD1	TGTGCCAGCAGCCGAGCAGGGGGAGGCTACACCTTC	CASSRAGGGYTF
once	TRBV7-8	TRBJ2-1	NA	TGTGCCAGCAGCTTGAGAACGGGGAGCTCCTACAATGAGCAGTTCTTC	CASSLRTGSSYNEQFF
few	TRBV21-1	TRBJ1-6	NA	TGTGCCAGCAGCAAAGCGGGGGGAAACGCCTATAATTCACCCCTCCACTTT	CASSKAGGNAYNSPLHF
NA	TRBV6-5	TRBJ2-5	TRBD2	TGTGCCAGTAAAGCGGGAGGGATCTCGGAGACCCAGTACTTC	CASKAGGISETQYF
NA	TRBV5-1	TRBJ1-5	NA	TGCGCCAGCAGCCCGAGCCCGGGGAGCAATCAGCCCCAGCATTTT	CASSPSPGSNQPQHF
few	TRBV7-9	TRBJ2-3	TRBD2	TGTGCCAGCAGCGTACCGGGACTAGCGGGAGCTAGCACAGATACGCAGTATTTT	CASSVPGLAGASTDTQYF
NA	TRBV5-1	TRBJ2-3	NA	TGCGCCAGCAGTAGGGGCACCACAGATACGCAGTATTTT	CASSRGTTDTQYF
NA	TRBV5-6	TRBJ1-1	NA	TGTGCCAGCAGCGTGGGCCCGAGCGGGGTTCCTACTGAAGCTTTCTTT	CASSVGPSGVPTEAFF
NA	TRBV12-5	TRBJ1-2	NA	TGTGCTAGTGGTTTGGCAAGGGGCGACGGCTACACCTTC	CASGLARGDGYTF
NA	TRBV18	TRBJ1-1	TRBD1	TGTGCCAGCTCGTTTGGGACAGGGGGAACTGAAGCTTTCTTT	CASSFGTGGTEAFF
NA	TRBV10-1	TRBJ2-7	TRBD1	TGCGCCAGCAGTGAGGGACAGGGGCCCGGAAAGCAGTACTTC	CASSEGQGPGKQYF
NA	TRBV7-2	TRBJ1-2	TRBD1	TGTGCCAGCAGCTTAAACGGCGTAGGGACAGGGAGGTTGAGCGGCTACACCTTC	CASSLNGVGTGRLSGYTF
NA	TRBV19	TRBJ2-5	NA	TGTGCCAGTTTGAAGACAGAGGAGACCCAGTACTTC	CASLKTEETQYF
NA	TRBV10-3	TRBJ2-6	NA	TGTGCCATCAGTGACCATAAGGGGCAAGCGGGGGCCAACGTCCTGACTTTC	CAISDHKGQAGANVLTF
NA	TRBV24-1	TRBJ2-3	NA	TGTGCCACCAGTGTCGGGGGACCCACTAGCACAGATACGCAGTATTTT	CATSVGGPTSTDTQYF
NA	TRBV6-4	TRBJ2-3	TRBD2	TGTGCCAGCAGCATACTAGCGGGGGGGCCAGATACGCAGTATTTT	CASSILAGGPDTQYF
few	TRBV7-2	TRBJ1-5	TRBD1	TGTGCCAGCAGCTCATGGGGACAGGGCGGCAATCAGCCCCAGCATTTT	CASSSWGQGGNQPQHF
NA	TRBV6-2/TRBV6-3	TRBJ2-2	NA	TGTGCCAGCAGTCGCACCGGGGAGCTGTTTTTT	CASSRTGELFF
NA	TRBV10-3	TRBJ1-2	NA	TGTGCCATCAGTGAGCAGGGGCGAGTTAACTATGGCTACACCTTC	CAISEQGRVNYGYTF
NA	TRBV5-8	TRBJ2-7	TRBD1	TGTGCCAGCAGCCCCAGACAGGGGGTTCTGAACGAGCAGTACTTC	CASSPRQGVLNEQYF
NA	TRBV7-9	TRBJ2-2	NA	TGTGCCAGCACCACGTGGAGGAATTCGAACACCGGGGAGCTGTTTTTT	CASTTWRNSNTGELFF
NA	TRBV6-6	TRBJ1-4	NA	TGTGCCAGCTGGGGGCGCGATGAAAAACTGTTTTTT	CASWGRDEKLFF
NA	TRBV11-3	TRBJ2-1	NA	TGTGCCAGCAGCCCTTCGAGCTCCTACAATGAGCAGTTCTTC	CASSPSSSYNEQFF
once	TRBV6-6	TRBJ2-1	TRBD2	TGTGCCAGCAGTTTTGGGCGGGAGGTTGGGAATGAGCAGTTCTTC	CASSFGREVGNEQFF
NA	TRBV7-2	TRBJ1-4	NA	TGTGCCAGCGCGGGGGGGGTCCAGGGTAGAGTGTTTTTT	CASAGGVQGRVFF
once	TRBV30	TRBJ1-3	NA	TGTGCCTGGGCCGGGGTATTTGGAAACACCATATATTTT	CAWAGVFGNTIYF
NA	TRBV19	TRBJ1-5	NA	TGTGCCAGTAGTATAGGGTCCCCACAGCGCAATCAGCCCCAGCATTTT	CASSIGSPQRNQPQHF
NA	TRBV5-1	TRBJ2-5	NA	TGCGCCAGCAGCTTGAGCCTAGCCTTGAGTAAGACCCAGTACTTC	CASSLSLALSKTQYF
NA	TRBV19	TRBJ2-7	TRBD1	TGTGCCAGTAGTGGGGACAGAGGTTACGAGCAGTACTTC	CASSGDRGYEQYF
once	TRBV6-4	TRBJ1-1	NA	TGTGCCAGCAGTTCGGGCGGGGAAGCTTTCTTT	CASSSGGEAFF
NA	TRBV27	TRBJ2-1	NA	TGTGCCAGCAATAAACAGGGCTCCTACAATGAGCAGTTCTTC	CASNKQGSYNEQFF
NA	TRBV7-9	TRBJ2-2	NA	TGTGCCAGCAGCTTAATTAGCGAGTGGTCCGGGGAGCTGTTTTTT	CASSLISEWSGELFF
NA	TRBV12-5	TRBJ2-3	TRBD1	TGTGCTAGTGGTCCGGGACAGGGTAACACAGATACGCAGTATTTT	CASGPGQGNTDTQYF
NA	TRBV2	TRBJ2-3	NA	TGTGCCAGCAGTGGGCAGGGGATCGTCACAGATACGCAGTATTTT	CASSGQGIVTDTQYF
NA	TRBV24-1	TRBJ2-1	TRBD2	TGTGCCACCAGTGATTCCCTAGCGGGGGCCTACAATGAGCAGTTCTTC	CATSDSLAGAYNEQFF
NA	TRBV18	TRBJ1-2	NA	TGTGCCAGCTCACCAAGGCAGACTCTCGGCTACACCTTC	CASSPRQTLGYTF
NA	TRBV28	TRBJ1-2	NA	TGTGCCAGCAGTTTGTCCGGCCAGGGGATGGGGGGCTACACCTTC	CASSLSGQGMGGYTF
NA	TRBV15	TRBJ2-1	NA	TGTGCCACCAGCAGAGATCCCCGATTTATCGGGAACAATGAGCAGTTCTTC	CATSRDPRFIGNNEQFF
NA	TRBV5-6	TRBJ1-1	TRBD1	TGTGCCAGCAGCCCCAGGGGGGTAAGGAACACTGAAGCTTTCTTT	CASSPRGVRNTEAFF
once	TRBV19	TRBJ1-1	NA	TGTGCCAGTAGTGGGATTGGAGGCCCCACTGAAGCTTTCTTT	CASSGIGGPTEAFF
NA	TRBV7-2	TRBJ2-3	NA	TGTGCCAGCAGCTTAGGGACTATGGAGACGCAGTATTTT	CASSLGTMETQYF
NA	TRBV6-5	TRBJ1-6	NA	TGTGCCAGCACTCCGTCGGACACATATAATTCACCCCTCCACTTT	CASTPSDTYNSPLHF
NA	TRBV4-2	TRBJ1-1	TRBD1	TGTGCCAGCAGCCAAGAAGACAGGGGGGTCACTGAAGCTTTCTTT	CASSQEDRGVTEAFF
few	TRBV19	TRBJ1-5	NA	TGTGCCAGTAGTCCCTTCTTTGGCCAGCCCCAGCATTTT	CASSPFFGQPQHF
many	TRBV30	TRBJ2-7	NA	TGTGCCTGGAGTAGCGGATACGAGCAGTACTTC	CAWSSGYEQYF
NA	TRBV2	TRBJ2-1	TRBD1	TGTGCCAGCAGTCCCGGGACAGGGGACCACAATGAGCAGTTCTTC	CASSPGTGDHNEQFF
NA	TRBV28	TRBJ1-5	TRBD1	TGTGCCAGCAGGCGGACAGGGGGTGGTCAGCCCCAGCATTTT	CASRRTGGGQPQHF
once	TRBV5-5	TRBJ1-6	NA	TGTGCCAGCAGCGTGACAGATCCTTATAATTCACCCCTCCACTTT	CASSVTDPYNSPLHF
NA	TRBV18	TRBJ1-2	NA	TGTGCCAGCTCACCAGTATCGGCAGGGACGGGGGTACGTGGCTACACCTTC	CASSPVSAGTGVRGYTF
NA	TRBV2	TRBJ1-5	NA	TGTGCCAGCAGAACAGTCAATCAGCCCCAGCATTTT	CASRTVNQPQHF
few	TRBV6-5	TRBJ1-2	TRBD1	TGTGCCAGCAGGGACAGGGATGGCTACACCTTC	CASRDRDGYTF
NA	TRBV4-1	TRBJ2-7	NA	TGCGCCAGCAGCCAAGATCCCCTAAGACTACTCTCCTACGAGCAGTACTTC	CASSQDPLRLLSYEQYF
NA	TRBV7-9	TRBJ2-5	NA	TGTGCCAGCAGCTTAGCGAAGCTCCAGGGCCCAGAGACCCAGTACTTC	CASSLAKLQGPETQYF